The 30 T cell receptor beta chains listed next were all sequenced from one sample in a study of blood T cell repertoires in COVID-19 (TCRdb year 2020). The receptor library was made with the immunoSEQ multiplex PCR assay. TCRdb stores this immuneACCESS table with in-frame sequences only. Part of the clones is absent; in the studies checked, under half of the shortfall reflects unresolved V genes, and no reason is known for the rest. The sample profile shows under 150,000 clones; about 83% of them were found once. The ten largest make up about 9.5% of the sample. Material: peripheral blood. These receptors all come from a man aged 35 to 55 with active or convalescent COVID-19.

V usage is TRBV4-2 and J usage is TRBJ1-3; D is possibly TRBD1 (6 bases). CDR3 length: 16 residues. Trimming removed 0 bases from V and 3 bases from J, with 12 bases in between. Germline V gene sequence: CDR1 LGHNA, CDR2 YNFKEQ. The DNA of the CDR3 is TGTGCCAGCAGCCAAGATCTGGGGGCTGGTGGAAACACCATATATTTT. Residues: CASSQDLGAGGNTIYF.

The V and J genes are TRBV18 and TRBJ1-6; TRBD1 agrees at 11 bases. This CDR3 region has 19 residues. Germline V gives CDR1 KGHSH, CDR2 LQKENI. Trimming removed 5 bases from V and 5 bases from J; junction bases left unmatched: 14. The CDR3 nucleotides read TGTGCCAGCTCAATTACCAGCCACCGGACAGGGGGCCATAATTCACCCCTCCACTTT. The encoded protein is CASSITSHRTGGHNSPLHF. Filled out from reference TRBV18 and TRBJ1-6, the complete variable domain reads NAGVMQNPRHLVRRRGQEARLRCSPMKGHSHVYWYRQLPEEGLKFMVYLQKENIIDESGMPKERFSAEFPKEGPSILRIQQVVRGDSAAYFCASSITSHRTGGHNSPLHFGNGTRLTVT.

This sequence joins TRBV5-1 and TRBJ1-1; 9 bases fit TRBD1. Looked up from germline, CDR1 is SGHRS and CDR2 is YFSETQ. Trimming cost V 4 bases and J 5 bases; bases outside gene matches: 3. The CDR3 consists of 13 residues. CDR3 loop: CASSTGTGTEAFF. The CDR3 bases are TGCGCCAGCAGCACCGGGACAGGGACTGAAGCTTTCTTT.

This chain uses TRBV5-5 with TRBJ2-5, with D possibly TRBD1 on 6 matching bases. Deletions cut 2 bases from V and 4 bases from J, with 12 bases between. The CDR3 has 14 residues. In germline, CDR1 is SGHKS, CDR2 YYEKEE (reference sequence). The CDR3 coding sequence is TGTGCCAGCAGCTTAGGGGGTTTTGGAGAGACCCAGTACTTC. It yields the protein CASSLGGFGETQYF.

This clone came up a few times. The chain links TRBV6-5 to TRBJ2-7; possibly TRBD1 for D (6 bases). The V gene lost 4 bases and the J gene lost 4 bases, with 11 bases spanning the gap. Germline loops: CDR1 MNHEY, CDR2 SVGAGI. CDR3 length: 13 amino acids. CDR3 protein: CASSSAGVYEQYF. The CDR3 DNA is TGTGCCAGCAGTTCGGCAGGGGTGTACGAGCAGTACTTC.

V and J are TRBV18 and TRBJ2-7; the D gene is possibly TRBD1 (6 bases). CDR1 is KGHSH and CDR2 is LQKENI in the germline V gene. The V and J ends lost 3 bases and 6 bases respectively, with 12 bases between them. This CDR3 has 13 residues. CDR3 bases: TGTGCCAGCTCACCCAGGGGTGTTCGCGAGCAGTACTTC. This codes for CASSPRGVREQYF.

This chain links TRBV28 with TRBJ1-2; TRBD1 aligns across 7 bases. This CDR3 has 15 residues. J lost 13 bases, V lost 4 bases, and 18 bases had no gene match. The germline V gene has CDR1 MDHEN and CDR2 SYDVKM. As DNA, the CDR3 is TGTGCCAGCAGTTCCTCTCCGGACAGGAGCCTAGTTGGCACCTTC. Translating gives CASSSSPDRSLVGTF.

This clone was counted between two and nine times. The rearrangement uses TRBV11-2 and TRBJ2-7; weak D call: TRBD2 (5 bases). The length of the CDR3 is 12 residues. V lost 1 base to trimming and J lost 5 bases, with 6 bases between them. Germline-derived CDR1 and CDR2 are SGHAT and FQNNGV. CDR3 in amino acids: CASSLGGNEQYF. DNA of the CDR3: TGTGCCAGCAGCTTAGGAGGGAACGAGCAGTACTTC.

The chain recombines TRBV4-2 with TRBJ2-3, with TRBD2 matching over 15 bases. Germline CDR1 and CDR2: LGHNA and YNFKEQ. Trimming at V came to 3 bases and at J to 7 bases, leaving 8 bases not matched to a gene. This CDR3 comprises 17 residues. The CDR3 loop is CASSQGLAGGPQNTQYF. The DNA of the CDR3 is TGTGCCAGCAGCCAGGGACTAGCGGGGGGCCCCCAGAATACGCAGTATTTT.

The V gene is TRBV2, the J gene TRBJ1-1; no firm D call. The V end was cut by 1 base, the J end by 1 base, with 10 bases between. This CDR3 has 15 residues. CDR1 and CDR2 (germline): SNHLY, FYNNEI. CDR3 sequence (DNA): TGTGCCAGCAGTGAAGGCGACTTTTCGAACACTGAAGCTTTCTTT. It translates to CASSEGDFSNTEAFF.

The rearrangement uses TRBV30 and TRBJ1-6, with TRBD1 identical over 9 bases. Germline V gene lookup returns CDR1 GTSNPN and CDR2 SVGIG (reference sequence). This CDR3 is built from 14 residues. The J segment lost 9 bases and the V segment lost 8 bases, leaving 11 bases of the junction unmatched. The CDR3 region has the DNA TGTGCCCTTCAGTCGGGACAGGGAAGTTCACCCCTCCACTTT. The encoded protein is CALQSGQGSSPLHF.

This chain joins TRBV5-6 and TRBJ2-3, with D perhaps TRBD2 (6 bases). The V end lost 2 bases, the J end lost 0 bases, and 13 bases lay between the germline ends. This CDR3 is 16 amino acids long. Per the germline V gene, CDR1 is SGHDT and CDR2 is YYEEEE. CDR3 residues: CASSLLPGTSTDTQYF. The CDR3 DNA reads as TGTGCCAGCAGCTTACTTCCCGGGACTAGCACAGATACGCAGTATTTT.

This chain joins TRBV7-2 and TRBJ2-7, with 8 bases that match TRBD1. The germline V gene encodes CDR1 SGHTA and CDR2 FQGNSA. The trim removed 5 bases at V and 0 bases at J, leaving 9 bases unmatched. The CDR3 contains 16 residues. CDR3 nucleotides: TGTGCCAGCAGCCCTCGGACAGGGCGGAGCTCCTACGAGCAGTACTTC. Translating it yields CASSPRTGRSSYEQYF.

This clone was detected only a few times. The J gene is TRBJ1-3, the V gene TRBV3-1 (or the pseudogene TRBV3-2); no reliable D call. V dropped 8 bases and J dropped 0 bases, with 8 bases sitting between them. Germline-derived CDR1 and CDR2 are LGHDT and YNNKEL (reference sequence). This CDR3 has 13 amino acids. The CDR3 nucleotides are TGTGCCAGCGACACCAGCTCTGGAAACACCATATATTTT. This encodes CASDTSSGNTIYF.

The V gene is TRBV27, the J gene TRBJ1-2; the D gene is possibly TRBD1 (5 bases). CDR3 size: 11 residues. Germline V gene data show CDR1 as MNHEY and CDR2 as SMNVEV (reference sequence). V gave up 5 bases and J gave up 9 bases, with 10 bases separating them. The CDR3 DNA follows: TGTGCCAGCAGTCAGGGATACAGCTACACCTTC. This sequence encodes CASSQGYSYTF.

The chain links TRBV6-4 to TRBJ2-2, with 8 bases lining up with TRBD1. Per germline, CDR1 MRHNA and CDR2 SNTAGT. V shed 10 bases and J 3 bases; nucleotides not matched to a gene: 13. This CDR3 comprises 16 residues. In DNA form, the CDR3 reads TGTGCCACCCGGACAGGGCCCCTTAGAGACACCGGGGAGCTGTTTTTT. Its protein is CATRTGPLRDTGELFF.

The chain links TRBV7-9 to TRBJ2-1, with D possibly matching TRBD2 (6 bases). Trimming removed 5 bases at V and 6 bases at J, with 14 bases between. Per germline, CDR1 SEHNR and CDR2 FQNEAQ (reference sequence). There are 14 residues in the CDR3. The CDR3 sequence: CASSPRLVGNEQFF. Here the CDR3 DNA reads TGTGCCAGCAGCCCGCGACTAGTTGGCAATGAGCAGTTCTTC.

The CDR3 spells CASSWSSAGKLFF. CDR3 nucleotide sequence: TGTGCCAGCAGTTGGTCATCGGCGGGAAAACTGTTTTTT. The chain has TRBV7-2 and TRBJ1-4; D uncertain. Per the germline V gene, CDR1 is SGHTA and CDR2 is FQGNSA. Trimming removed 6 bases at V and 10 bases at J, with 15 bases between. The CDR3 extends over 13 amino acids.

The CDR3 sequence: CASSKERDREDKNIQYF. For the CDR3, the DNA is TGTGCCAGCAGCAAAGAAAGAGACAGGGAGGACAAAAACATTCAGTACTTC. The V gene is TRBV21-1, the J gene TRBJ2-4; TRBD1, as called in the table, went unchecked against the DNA. TRBV21-1 is a documented pseudogene. This CDR3 spans 17 amino acids.

The chain links TRBV4-3 to TRBJ1-1, with D possibly TRBD1 on 5 matching bases. Between the trimmed V and J ends, which lost 4 bases and 1 base, there was a span of 10 bases. This CDR3 contains 14 residues. Germline V gives CDR1 LGHNA, CDR2 YSLEER. The CDR3 region has the DNA TGCGCCAGCAGCCTAAACACAGGGAACACTGAAGCTTTCTTT. It translates to CASSLNTGNTEAFF.

The V gene is TRBV7-3, the J gene TRBJ2-5; possibly TRBD2 for D (5 bases). This CDR3 has 15 residues. Per germline, CDR1 SGHTA and CDR2 FQGTGA. V was pared by 1 base and J by 2 bases, with 11 bases between. Here the CDR3 DNA reads TGTGCCAGCAGCTTAAGAGGAGCGGCACAAGAGACCCAGTACTTC. Protein: CASSLRGAAQETQYF.

The chain joins TRBV27 to TRBJ2-7, with 7 nucleotides matching TRBD2. CDR1 is MNHEY, CDR2 SMNVEV, per germline (reference sequence). J lost 0 bases, V lost 8 bases, and 4 bases had no gene match. The CDR3 runs 13 residues. CDR3 bases: TGTGCCAGCGGGAGGGAGGGCTCCTACGAGCAGTACTTC. Translating it yields CASGREGSYEQYF.

This chain links TRBV18 with TRBJ1-4; weak D call: TRBD1 (6 bases). The CDR3 is 15 residues long. Trimming shortened V by 8 bases and J by 2 bases, and 15 bases separated the two germline ends. Germline CDR1 is KGHSH and CDR2 is LQKENI. CDR3 DNA sequence: TGTGCCAGCCAGTTACAGGGAAGGACTAATGAAAAACTGTTTTTT. As protein: CASQLQGRTNEKLFF.

This clone was detected only a few times. The rearrangement links TRBV2 to TRBJ1-5, with TRBD1 matching over 11 bases. Germline V gene lookup returns CDR1 SNHLY and CDR2 FYNNEI. The V gene end was trimmed by 8 bases and the J gene end by 1 base; junction bases not matched to a gene: 10. This CDR3 spans 17 amino acids. The CDR3 nucleotides read TGTGCCAGCGGTCGGACAGGGGGCAGGTCGAGCAATCAGCCCCAGCATTTT. Translated: CASGRTGGRSSNQPQHF.

J is TRBJ1-2 and V is TRBV7-2; 11 bases fit TRBD1. Per germline, CDR1 SGHTA and CDR2 FQGNSA. V trimming: 5 bases; J trimming: 4 bases; junction bases outside the gene matches: 9. The CDR3 contains 16 residues. The CDR3 DNA is TGTGCCAGCAGCCCCGGACAGGGGGCGGCGAGCTATGGCTACACCTTC. It encodes CASSPGQGAASYGYTF.

This clone was detected only a few times. The genes are TRBV5-1 and TRBJ2-2; 8 bases fit TRBD2. J lost 1 base, V lost 9 bases, and 5 bases had no gene match. The CDR3 totals 14 residues. Per germline, CDR1 SGHRS and CDR2 YFSETQ. As DNA, the CDR3 is TGCGCCACCGGTAGCGGGGAGAACACCGGGGAGCTGTTTTTT. This gives the protein CATGSGENTGELFF.

The chain carries TRBV2 and TRBJ1-1, with D perhaps matching TRBD1 (5 bases). V lost 3 bases to trimming and J lost 0 bases, with 14 bases between them. Germline V gives CDR1 SNHLY, CDR2 FYNNEI. This CDR3 has 16 residues. The DNA for the CDR3 is TGTGCCAGCAGTGATCCGGCAGGGCGCATGAACACTGAAGCTTTCTTT. This sequence encodes CASSDPAGRMNTEAFF.

This clone was detected once. V and J are TRBV7-3 and TRBJ2-5; D might be TRBD2 (5 bases). Germline V CDR1 and CDR2: SGHTA, FQGTGA. V dropped 8 bases and J dropped 9 bases, with 16 bases sitting between them. The CDR3 runs 12 residues. CDR3 in DNA: TGTGCCAGCTCCTCCGGTTCCGGGGCCCAGTACTTC. Translating gives CASSSGSGAQYF.

Of note for this clone: The junction and the germline gene differ at one end; a read error may be behind it. The V and J genes are TRBV6-7 and TRBJ2-2, with 7 bases identical to TRBD2. TRBV6-7 is known as an ORF, though its function is uncertain. The CDR3 spans 16 residues. This chain's CDR3 is CASSYLGGGNTGELFF. The CDR3 DNA sequence: TGTGCCAGCAGCTACTTGGGCGGGGGGAACACCGGGGAGCTGTTTTTT.

This clone came up once. This chain connects TRBV5-1 to TRBJ2-5, with 14 positions matching TRBD2. The CDR3 has 19 residues. CDR1 is SGHRS, CDR2 YFSETQ, per germline. The junction had 9 bases not matched to a gene; V was cut back by 0 bases and J by 2 bases. Here the CDR3 DNA reads TGCGCCAGCAGCTTGGGTTCTACCGGGACTAGCGGGAGTCAAGAGACCCAGTACTTC. Translating gives CASSLGSTGTSGSQETQYF.